Described below is a single T cell receptor (beta chain) sequence and its context. MiXCR, applied by TCRdb to the 5' RACE reads, yields one record per CDR3 protein. Here the sample spans 430,000 or so distinct CDR3 sequences, 20% to 25% being singletons. These data belong to a study of identical twins. The germline gives CDR1 SGHAT, CDR2 FQNNGV. V dropped 5 bases and J dropped 0 bases, with 7 bases sitting between them. This CDR3 is built from 13 residues. These sequences were also reported in another study, on T cells expressing NK-cell markers. As that report states: In the group of eight sequenced donors, seven were HCMV-seropositive and one was seronegative. The share of CD8+ T cells held by dominant NKG2C+ clonotypes was roughly 1.0-8% in about six donors.

The sequence was collected from a woman between 18 and 29 years old in good health. The V gene is TRBV11-2, the J gene TRBJ2-5; D is undetermined. Material: CD4+ T cells sorted from blood. The CDR3 loop is CASSRLYQETQYF. The CDR3 DNA sequence: TGTGCCAGCAGCCGGCTATACCAAGAGACCCAGTACTTC. Using reference TRBV11-2 and TRBJ2-5 for the parts outside the CDR3, the full variable domain is EAGVAQSPRYKIIEKRQSVAFWCNPISGHATLYWYQQILGQGPKLLIQFQNNGVVDDSQLPKDRFSAERLKGVDSTLKIQPAKLEDSAVYLCASSRLYQETQYFGPGTRLLVL.